The clone carrying this T cell receptor (beta chain) was observed a handful of times. Its antigen is unknown. The data were obtained in a study of T cells after yellow fever vaccination. Study-level findings and limits: Peaking on day 5 versus 15, the secondary response was faster but weaker.

Germline CDR1 SGHNT, CDR2 YYREEE (reference sequence). The CDR3 runs to 16 residues. The trim removed 4 bases at V and 3 bases at J, leaving 8 bases unmatched. A single record per CDR3 protein comes from TCRdb applying MiXCR to the 5' RACE reads. The table records about 210,000 distinct CDR3 sequences, around 3.1% of them present only once. This clonotype was sampled from a man aged 18 to 29 who received the YFV17D yellow fever vaccine. Material: CD4+ T cells sorted from PBMCs, obtained 10 days after the yellow fever booster vaccination. The V and J genes are TRBV5-4 and TRBJ2-3; 10 nucleotides agree with TRBD2. The CDR3 sequence is CASSSSGGRRTDTQYF. The CDR3, as DNA: TGTGCCAGCAGCAGTAGCGGGGGGAGGAGAACAGATACGCAGTATTTT.